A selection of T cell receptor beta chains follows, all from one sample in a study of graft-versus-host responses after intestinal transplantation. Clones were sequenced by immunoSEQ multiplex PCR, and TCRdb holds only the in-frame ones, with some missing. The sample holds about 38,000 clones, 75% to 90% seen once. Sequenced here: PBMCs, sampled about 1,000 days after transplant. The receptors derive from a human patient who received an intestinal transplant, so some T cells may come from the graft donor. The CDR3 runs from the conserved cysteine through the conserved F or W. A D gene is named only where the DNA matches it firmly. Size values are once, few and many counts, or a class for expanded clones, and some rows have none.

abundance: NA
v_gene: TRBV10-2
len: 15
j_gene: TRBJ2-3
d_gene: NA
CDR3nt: TGCGCCAGCAGTGATGGGGGGAAGGGGAGCGATACGCAGTATTTT
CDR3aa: CASSDGGKGSDTQYF

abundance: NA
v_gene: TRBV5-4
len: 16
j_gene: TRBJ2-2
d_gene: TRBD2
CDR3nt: TGTGCCAGCAGCTTTCTTAGCGGGACAAACACCGGGGAGCTGTTTTTT
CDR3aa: CASSFLSGTNTGELFF

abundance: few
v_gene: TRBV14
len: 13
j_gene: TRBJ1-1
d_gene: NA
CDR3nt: TGTGCCAGCAGCTGGGGACGGAACACTGAAGCTTTCTTT
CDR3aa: CASSWGRNTEAFF

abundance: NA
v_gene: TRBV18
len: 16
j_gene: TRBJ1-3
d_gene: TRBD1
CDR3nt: TGTGCCAGCTCGCAAAGGGGGCCGATGACCGGAAACACCATATATTTT
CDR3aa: CASSQRGPMTGNTIYF

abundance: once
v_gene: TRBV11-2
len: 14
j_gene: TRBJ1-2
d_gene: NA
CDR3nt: TGTGCCAGCCCCGAGGGACAAGCTAACTATGGCTACACCTTC
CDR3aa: CASPEGQANYGYTF

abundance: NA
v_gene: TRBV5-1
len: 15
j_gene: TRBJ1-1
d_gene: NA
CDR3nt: TGCGCCAGCAGCTTGAGCCCGGGTGGGAACACTGAAGCTTTCTTT
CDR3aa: CASSLSPGGNTEAFF

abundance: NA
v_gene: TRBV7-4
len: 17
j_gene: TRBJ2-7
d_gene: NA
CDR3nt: TGTGCCAGCACCACCTTAGTGGCCGTTAGCGCCTCCTACGAGCAGTACTTC
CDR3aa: CASTTLVAVSASYEQYF

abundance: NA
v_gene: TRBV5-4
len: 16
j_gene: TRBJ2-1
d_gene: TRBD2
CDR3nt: TGTGCCAGCAGCTTGGCCTCAGCGGGGGGATACAATGAGCAGTTCTTC
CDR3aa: CASSLASAGGYNEQFF

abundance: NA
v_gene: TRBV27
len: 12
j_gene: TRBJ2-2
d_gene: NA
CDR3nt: TGTGCCAGCATGAGGGTGGCCGGGGAGCTGTTTTTT
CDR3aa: CASMRVAGELFF

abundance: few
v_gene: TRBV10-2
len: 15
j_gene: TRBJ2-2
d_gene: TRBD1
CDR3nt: TGCGCCAGCAGCTTCGACAGGGTGGGCACCGGGGAGCTGTTTTTT
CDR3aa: CASSFDRVGTGELFF

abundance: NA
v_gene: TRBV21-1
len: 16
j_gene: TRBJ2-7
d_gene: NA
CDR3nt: TGTGCCAGCAGCAAAATTGGTGGGCAGGGAGTCCACGAGCAGTACTTC
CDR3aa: CASSKIGGQGVHEQYF

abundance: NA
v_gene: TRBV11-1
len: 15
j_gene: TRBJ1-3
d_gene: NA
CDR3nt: TGTGCCAGCAGCTTACGTCGGGCCTCTGGAAACATCATATATTTT
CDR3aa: CASSLRRASGNIIYF

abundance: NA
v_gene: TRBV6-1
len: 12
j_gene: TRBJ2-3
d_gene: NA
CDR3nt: TGTGCCAGCAGTGAATGGAGAGATACGCAGTATTTT
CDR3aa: CASSEWRDTQYF

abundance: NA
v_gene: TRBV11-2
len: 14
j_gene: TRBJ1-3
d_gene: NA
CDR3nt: TGTGCCAGCAGCTTTTCCGACTCTGGAAACACCATATATTTT
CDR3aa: CASSFSDSGNTIYF

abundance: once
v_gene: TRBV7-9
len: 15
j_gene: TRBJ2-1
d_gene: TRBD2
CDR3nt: TGTGCCAGCAGCTTAAGACTAGCGGGAAACAATGAGCAGTTCTTC
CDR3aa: CASSLRLAGNNEQFF

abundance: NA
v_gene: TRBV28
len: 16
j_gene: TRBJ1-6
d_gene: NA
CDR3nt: TGTGCCAGCAGTTTATCGGGCAGCTCCTATAATTCACCCCTCCACTTT
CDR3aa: CASSLSGSSYNSPLHF

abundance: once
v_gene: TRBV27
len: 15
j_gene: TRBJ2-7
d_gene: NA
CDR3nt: TGTGCCAGCAAACTAGGGTGGCGGTATGGTTACGAGCAGTACTTC
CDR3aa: CASKLGWRYGYEQYF

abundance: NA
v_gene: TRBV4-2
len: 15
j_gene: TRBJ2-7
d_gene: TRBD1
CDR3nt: TGTGCCAGCAGCCACCCGGACAGGCAGTCCTACGAGCAGTACTTC
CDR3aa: CASSHPDRQSYEQYF

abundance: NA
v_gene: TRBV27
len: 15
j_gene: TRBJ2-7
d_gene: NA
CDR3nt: TGTGCCAGCAGCTCAATCAGGGGAGGGGGTTACGAGCAGTACTTC
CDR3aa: CASSSIRGGGYEQYF

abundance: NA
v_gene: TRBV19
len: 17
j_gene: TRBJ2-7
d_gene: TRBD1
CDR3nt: TGTGCCAGTAGTAGGAAGACAGGGGGCGCGGGGATCTACGAGCAGTACTTC
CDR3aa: CASSRKTGGAGIYEQYF

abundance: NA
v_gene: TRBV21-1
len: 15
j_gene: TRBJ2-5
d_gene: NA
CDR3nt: TGTGCCAGCAGCAGGTGCGACAGGGAGTTAGAGACCCAGTACTTC
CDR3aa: CASSRCDRELETQYF

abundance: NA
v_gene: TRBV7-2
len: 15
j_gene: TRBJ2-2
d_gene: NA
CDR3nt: TGTGCCAGCAGCTTAGAAGGAGGGCCCACCGGGGAGCTGTTTTTT
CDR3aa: CASSLEGGPTGELFF

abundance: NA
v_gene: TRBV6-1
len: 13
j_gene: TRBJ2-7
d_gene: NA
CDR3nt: TGTGCCAGCAGTCAAAAAAGAAGCTACGAGCAGTACTTC
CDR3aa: CASSQKRSYEQYF

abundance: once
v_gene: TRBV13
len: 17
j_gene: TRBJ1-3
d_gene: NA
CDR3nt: TGTGCCAGCAGCTTCGGGTTACAGGCGAGCTCTGGAAACACCATATATTTT
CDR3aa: CASSFGLQASSGNTIYF

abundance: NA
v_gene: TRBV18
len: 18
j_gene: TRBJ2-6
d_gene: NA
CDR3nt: TGTGCCAGCTCTCGCCCTTACAGGGACCTCTCTGGGGCCAACGTCCTGACTTTC
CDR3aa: CASSRPYRDLSGANVLTF

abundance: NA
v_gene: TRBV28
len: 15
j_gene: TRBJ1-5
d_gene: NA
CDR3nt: TGTGCCAGCAGTCCTGCCGGGACACCTAATCAGCCCCAGCATTTT
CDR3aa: CASSPAGTPNQPQHF

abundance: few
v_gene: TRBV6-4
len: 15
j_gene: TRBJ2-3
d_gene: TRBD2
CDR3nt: TGTGCCAGCAGTGATTCTAGCGGGTTCACAGATACGCAGTATTTT
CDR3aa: CASSDSSGFTDTQYF

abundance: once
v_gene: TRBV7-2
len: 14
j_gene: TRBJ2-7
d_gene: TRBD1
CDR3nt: TGTGCCAGCAGCGTACAGGGGACCTCCTACGAGCAGTACTTC
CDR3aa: CASSVQGTSYEQYF

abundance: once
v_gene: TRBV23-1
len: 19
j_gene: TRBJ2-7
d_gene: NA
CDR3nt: TGCGCCAGCACCCTCTACACCGGAGGGCTGGGACCGTGCTCGTACGAGCAGTACTTC
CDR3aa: CASTLYTGGLGPCSYEQYF

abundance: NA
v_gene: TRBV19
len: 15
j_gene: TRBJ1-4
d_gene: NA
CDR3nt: TGTGCCAGAGAGCGGGGGGGTCGGGGTAATGAAAAACTGTTTTTT
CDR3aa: CARERGGRGNEKLFF

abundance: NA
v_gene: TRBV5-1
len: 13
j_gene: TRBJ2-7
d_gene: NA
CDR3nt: TGCGCCAGCAGCCCCAGCATGGCCTACGAGCAGTACTTC
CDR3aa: CASSPSMAYEQYF

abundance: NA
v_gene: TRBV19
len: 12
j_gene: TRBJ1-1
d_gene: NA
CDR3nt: TGTGCCAGTAGTGACGGACGGATTGAAGCTTTCTTT
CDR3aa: CASSDGRIEAFF

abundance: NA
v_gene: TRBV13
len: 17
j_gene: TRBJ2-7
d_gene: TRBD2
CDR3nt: TGTGCCAGCAGCTTAGGGTATTCTAGCGGGAGAGACAACGAGCAGTACTTC
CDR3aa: CASSLGYSSGRDNEQYF

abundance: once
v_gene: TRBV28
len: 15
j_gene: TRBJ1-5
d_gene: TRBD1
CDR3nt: TGTGCCAGCAGCCCCCCAGGGGGGAGAGGACAGCCCCAGCATTTT
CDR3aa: CASSPPGGRGQPQHF

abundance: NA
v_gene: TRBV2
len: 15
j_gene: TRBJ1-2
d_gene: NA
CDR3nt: TGTGCCAGCACCCTGAGGGCGGCTACGAACTATGGCTACACCTTC
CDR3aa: CASTLRAATNYGYTF

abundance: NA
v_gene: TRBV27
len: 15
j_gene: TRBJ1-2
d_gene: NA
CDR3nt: TGTGCCAGCAGTTGGGGAGGTTTGGGGTTAGAGGGCTACACCTTC
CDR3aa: CASSWGGLGLEGYTF

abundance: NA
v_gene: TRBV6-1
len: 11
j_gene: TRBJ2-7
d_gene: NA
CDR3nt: TGTGCCAGCAGGGACGGCTACGAGCAGTACTTC
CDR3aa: CASRDGYEQYF

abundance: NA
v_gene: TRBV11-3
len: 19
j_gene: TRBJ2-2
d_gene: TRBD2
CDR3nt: TGTGCCAGCAGCCAAACAACTAGCGGAGTCTTTACGAACACCGGGGAGCTGTTTTTT
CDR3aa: CASSQTTSGVFTNTGELFF

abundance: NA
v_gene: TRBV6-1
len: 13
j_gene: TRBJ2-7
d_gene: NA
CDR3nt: TGTGCCAGCAGTGTGACAGGCGGGGTCGAGCAGTACTTC
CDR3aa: CASSVTGGVEQYF

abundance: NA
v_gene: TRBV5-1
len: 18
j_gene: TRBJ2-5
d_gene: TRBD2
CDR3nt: TGCGCCAGCAGCAAAAGGGGTGAACTAGCGGGAGTCCAAGAGACCCAGTACTTC
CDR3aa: CASSKRGELAGVQETQYF

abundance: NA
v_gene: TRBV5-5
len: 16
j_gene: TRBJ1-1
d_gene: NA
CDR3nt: TGTGCCAGCAGCTTGGTCGGTACGAACTTAAACACTGAAGCTTTCTTT
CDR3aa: CASSLVGTNLNTEAFF

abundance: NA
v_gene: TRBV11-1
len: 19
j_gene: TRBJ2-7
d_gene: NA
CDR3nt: TGTGCCAGCAGCTTAGGAAGGGGGGGATCCAACCCCCACTCCTACGAGCAGTACTTC
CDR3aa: CASSLGRGGSNPHSYEQYF

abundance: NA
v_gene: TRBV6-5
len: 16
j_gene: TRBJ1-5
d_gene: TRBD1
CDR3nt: TGTGCCAGCAGTTCGACAGGGGGTAGTGGCAATCAGCCCCAGCATTTT
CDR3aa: CASSSTGGSGNQPQHF

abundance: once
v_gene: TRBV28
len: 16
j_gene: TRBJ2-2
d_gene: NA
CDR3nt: TGTGCCAGCAGTTTATTGGTCGGGATGAACACCGGGGAGCTGTTTTTT
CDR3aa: CASSLLVGMNTGELFF

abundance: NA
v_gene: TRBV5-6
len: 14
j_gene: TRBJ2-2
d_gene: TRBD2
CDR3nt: TGTGCCAGCAGCTTGGCCGCGGGAGCCGGGGAGCTGTTTTTT
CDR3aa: CASSLAAGAGELFF